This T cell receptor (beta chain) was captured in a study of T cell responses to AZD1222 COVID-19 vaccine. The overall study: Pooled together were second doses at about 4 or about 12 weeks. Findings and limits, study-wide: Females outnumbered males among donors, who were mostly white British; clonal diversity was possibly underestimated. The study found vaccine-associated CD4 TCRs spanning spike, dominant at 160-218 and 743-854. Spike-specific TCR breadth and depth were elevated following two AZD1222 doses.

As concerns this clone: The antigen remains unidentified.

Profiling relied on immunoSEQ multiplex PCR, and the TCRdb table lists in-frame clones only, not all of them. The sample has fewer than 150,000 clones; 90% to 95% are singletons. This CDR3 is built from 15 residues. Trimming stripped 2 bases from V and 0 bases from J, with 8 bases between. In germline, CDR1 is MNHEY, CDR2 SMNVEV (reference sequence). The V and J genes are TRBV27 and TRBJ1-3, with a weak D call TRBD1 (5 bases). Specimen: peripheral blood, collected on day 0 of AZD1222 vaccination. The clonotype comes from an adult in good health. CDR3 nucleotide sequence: TGTGCCAGCAGTTTAGGGGGGGGCTCTGGAAACACCATATATTTT. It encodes CASSLGGGSGNTIYF.